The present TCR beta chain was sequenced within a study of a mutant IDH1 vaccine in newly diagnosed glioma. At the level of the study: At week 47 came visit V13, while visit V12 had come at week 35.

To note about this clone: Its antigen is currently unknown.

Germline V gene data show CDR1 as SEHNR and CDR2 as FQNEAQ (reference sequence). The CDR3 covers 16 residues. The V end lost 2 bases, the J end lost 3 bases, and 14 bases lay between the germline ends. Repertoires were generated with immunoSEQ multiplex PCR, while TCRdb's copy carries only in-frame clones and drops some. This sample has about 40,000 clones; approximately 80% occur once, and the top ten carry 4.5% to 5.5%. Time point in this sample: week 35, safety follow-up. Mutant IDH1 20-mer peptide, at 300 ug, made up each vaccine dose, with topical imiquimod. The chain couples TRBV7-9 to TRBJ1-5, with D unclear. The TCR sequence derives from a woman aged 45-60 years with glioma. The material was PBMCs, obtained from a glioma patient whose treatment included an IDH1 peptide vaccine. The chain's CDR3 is CASSLMVGSPNQPQHF. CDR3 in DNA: TGTGCCAGCAGCTTAATGGTAGGGTCCCCCAATCAGCCCCAGCATTTT.